This TCR beta chain was sequenced during a study of blood T cell repertoires in COVID-19. On the study more broadly: Collection of acute and convalescent COVID-19 samples took place in the United States, Italy and Spain. PBMCs, B-cell-depleted T cells, or T cells provided the cDNA or gDNA that made up the material.

Original data processing: Amplified reference gene primers provided the basis for estimating nucleated cell counts. Profiling relied on immunoSEQ multiplex PCR, and the TCRdb table lists in-frame clones only, not all of them. V and J calls and clone size follow that table, whereas D and trimming were derived from the DNA. The sample carries 90,000 to 120,000 clones, roughly nine tenths recorded once. CDR3 length equals 13 residues. Germline CDR1 reads KGHDR; CDR2 reads SFDVKD. V lost 5 bases, J lost 8 bases, and 7 bases stayed unmatched. This TCR derives from a man aged 40-55 years with active or convalescent COVID-19. The J gene is TRBJ1-2, the V gene TRBV24-1, with 7 bases lining up with TRBD1. The sample comprised peripheral blood. The CDR3 here is CATSGDREGGYTF. The CDR3 DNA is TGTGCCACCAGTGGCGACAGGGAAGGAGGCTACACCTTC.